A selection of T cell receptor beta chains follows, all from one sample in a study of blood T cell repertoires in COVID-19. Libraries were prepared by immunoSEQ multiplex PCR; TCRdb keeps only in-frame clonotypes and omits some of them. The table shows over 65,000 clones, with just over 85% occurring only once. Material for sequencing was peripheral blood. The receptor set was obtained from a young man with acute or convalescent COVID-19. CDR3s include the opening cysteine and the closing phenylalanine or tryptophan. The D gene is left open where the match is weak. Where a row states a size, it is once, few, many or the class of an expanded clone; other rows omit it.

D,J,V,size,DNA,CDR3
.,TRBJ2-7,TRBV30,.,TGTGCCTGGAGTGGGTTGGCCGAGCAGTACTTC,CAWSGLAEQYF
TRBD2,TRBJ2-1,TRBV5-5,.,TGTGCCAGCAGCCTAGCGGGAGGGCCCAATGAGCAGTTCTTC,CASSLAGGPNEQFF
TRBD1,TRBJ2-2,TRBV6-5,.,TGTGCCAGCAGGAAACAGGGGACCGGGGAGCTGTTTTTT,CASRKQGTGELFF
.,TRBJ2-2,TRBV7-9,.,TGTGCCAGCAGTTGGGATGAGGGCTCCGGGGAGCTGTTTTTT,CASSWDEGSGELFF
.,TRBJ2-3,TRBV6-4,.,TGTGCCAGCAGTGACTCCCCCGGGCGGGCAGATACGCAGTATTTT,CASSDSPGRADTQYF
.,TRBJ1-2,TRBV30,.,TGTGCCTGGAGTAAAGGACAGACCTTCGGCACCTTC,CAWSKGQTFGTF
TRBD1,TRBJ1-6,TRBV19,.,TGTGCCAGTAGTATGGGACAGGGGGCCTCCGCCTTTGGTAATTCACCCCTCCACTTT,CASSMGQGASAFGNSPLHF
TRBD1,TRBJ2-7,TRBV5-1,.,TGCGCCAGCAGCTTGAGTAGCAGGACAGGGGGCGAGCAGTACTTC,CASSLSSRTGGEQYF
.,TRBJ2-6,TRBV28,.,TGTGCCAGCGGGGCAGGCCCCTCTGGGGCCAACGTCCTGACTTTC,CASGAGPSGANVLTF
.,TRBJ2-7,TRBV6-2/TRBV6-3,.,TGTGCCAGCAGCTCCTACCCCTACGAGCAGTACTTC,CASSSYPYEQYF
TRBD2,TRBJ2-2,TRBV29-1,.,TGCAGCGTCTCTAGCGGGAGGGCCCCGGGGACCGGGGAGCTGTTTTTT,CSVSSGRAPGTGELFF
.,TRBJ1-5,TRBV5-6,once,TGTGCCAGCAGCTTTAGGACAAATAGCAATCAGCCCCAGCATTTT,CASSFRTNSNQPQHF
.,TRBJ2-2,TRBV5-8,.,TGTGCCAGCAGCCAACTATCGGTTGGTGTCACCGGGGAGCTGTTTTTT,CASSQLSVGVTGELFF
TRBD1,TRBJ1-4,TRBV28,.,TGTGCCAGCAGTCCGGACAGGGGGAGGCAAAAACTGTTTTTT,CASSPDRGRQKLFF
.,TRBJ2-5,TRBV12-5,.,TGTGCTAGTGGTTTGACCCTGAGTCTCAAAAAAGAGACCCAGTACTTC,CASGLTLSLKKETQYF
TRBD1,TRBJ2-3,TRBV30,.,TGTGCCTGGAGTGTATATGCAGGGGGCTCGGGAAGAGATACGCAGTATTTT,CAWSVYAGGSGRDTQYF
.,TRBJ2-1,TRBV10-3,.,TGTGCCATCAGTGAAGGAGCGTCCTACAATGAGCAGTTCTTC,CAISEGASYNEQFF
.,TRBJ2-1,TRBV5-1,.,TGCGCCAGCAGCCCTGGAGGCTCCTTCGATGAGCAGTTCTTC,CASSPGGSFDEQFF
.,TRBJ2-1,TRBV25-1,.,TGTGCCAGCATCGGGTCCAGTGAGCAGTTCTTC,CASIGSSEQFF
.,TRBJ2-1,TRBV12-3/TRBV12-4,.,TGTGCCAGCAGTCAGCTTTCAGGGCAGTTCTTC,CASSQLSGQFF
TRBD1,TRBJ1-1,TRBV5-4,few,TGTGCCAGCAGCGTAGACAGGGTTGGAGCTTTCTTT,CASSVDRVGAFF
TRBD2,TRBJ2-7,TRBV6-2/TRBV6-3,.,TGTGCCAGCAGTTACTTACGGGAGGGCGACGAGCAGTACTTC,CASSYLREGDEQYF
.,TRBJ2-2,TRBV20-1,once,TGCAGTGCTAGTCGAGCGAACACCGGGGAGCTGTTTTTT,CSASRANTGELFF
.,TRBJ2-4,TRBV13,once,TGTGCCAGCAGCCCCCGAGGGGGGGGCTCCAAAAACATTCAGTACTTC,CASSPRGGGSKNIQYF
TRBD2,TRBJ2-1,TRBV6-4,few,TGTGCCAGCAGTGACTTGGGGACTAGATCCTACAATGAGCAGTTCTTC,CASSDLGTRSYNEQFF
TRBD1,TRBJ1-5,TRBV19,.,TGTGCCAGCAGGGGGCCTTACAATCAGCCCCAGCATTTT,CASRGPYNQPQHF
.,TRBJ2-7,TRBV9,.,TGTGCCAGCAGCCCCTTGGAGCGCCGCTCCTACGAGCAGTACTTC,CASSPLERRSYEQYF
TRBD1,TRBJ1-1,TRBV7-9,.,TGTGCCAGCAGGGACAGGGCTCTTGGGGACACTGAAGCTTTCTTT,CASRDRALGDTEAFF
.,TRBJ2-5,TRBV4-1,once,TGCGCCAGCAGCTGGGCGGGACCCGAAGAGACCCAGTACTTC,CASSWAGPEETQYF
TRBD1,TRBJ2-7,TRBV28,once,TGTGCCAGCATAGAGGGGGCGACCTACGAGCAGTACTTC,CASIEGATYEQYF
TRBD1,TRBJ1-4,TRBV4-1,.,TGCGCCAGCAGCCAAAAACCGGGACAGGGTAATGAAAAACTGTTTTTT,CASSQKPGQGNEKLFF
.,TRBJ1-1,TRBV28,.,TGTGCCAGCAGTTTATTACCAGGGGCGGTTAAGGGCACTGAAGCTTTCTTT,CASSLLPGAVKGTEAFF